These T cell receptor beta chains were read from a single sample in a study of blood T cell repertoires in COVID-19. Method: immunoSEQ multiplex PCR; TCRdb's copy keeps in-frame clones and lacks some. Of approximately 120,000 clones in the sample, roughly 82% were seen once. The specimen was peripheral blood. These receptors came from a woman older than 75 with active or convalescent COVID-19. The CDR3 runs from the conserved cysteine through the conserved F or W. A D gene is named only where the DNA matches it firmly. Expanded clones are given a class, and other clones once, few, many or no size at all.

cdr3_aa cdr3_nt clone_size j_call d_call v_call
CASSPPLGNEQFF TGTGCCAGCAGCCCGCCCCTAGGAAATGAGCAGTTCTTC . TRBJ2-1 . TRBV7-3
CASSAPGTGVNYGYTF TGTGCCAGCAGCGCACCCGGGACGGGGGTTAACTATGGCTACACCTTC few TRBJ1-2 . TRBV3-1/TRBV3-2
CASSPYSGRAYEQYF TGTGCCAGCAGCCCCTATAGCGGGAGGGCTTACGAGCAGTACTTC . TRBJ2-7 TRBD2 TRBV11-2
CASRQGDGANVLTF TGTGCCAGTAGGCAGGGTGATGGGGCCAACGTCCTGACTTTC . TRBJ2-6 . TRBV7-8
CATRRGGGGEKLFF TGTGCAACCAGACGCGGGGGCGGGGGTGAAAAACTGTTTTTT . TRBJ1-4 . TRBV6-5
CASSIGGGGSFNEQFF TGTGCCAGTAGTATAGGAGGAGGGGGCAGCTTCAATGAGCAGTTCTTC . TRBJ2-1 . TRBV19
CASSLGGLNGLRDRKYNEQFF TGCGCCAGCAGCTTGGGTGGCCTAAACGGGTTGCGGGACAGAAAGTACAATGAGCAGTTCTTC . TRBJ2-1 . TRBV5-1
CAWSVGPGNYGYTF TGTGCCTGGAGCGTGGGGCCTGGGAATTATGGCTACACCTTC . TRBJ1-2 . TRBV30
CASSPWTGARETQYF TGTGCCAGCAGTCCCTGGACAGGGGCCAGGGAGACCCAGTACTTC . TRBJ2-5 TRBD1 TRBV6-6
CAIKTSGGGTDTQYF TGTGCCATCAAGACTAGCGGAGGGGGGACAGATACGCAGTATTTT . TRBJ2-3 TRBD2 TRBV10-3
CASTTSGRGTGELFF TGTGCCAGCACGACTAGCGGGAGAGGGACCGGGGAGCTGTTTTTT . TRBJ2-2 TRBD2 TRBV5-4
CASSLSSTGNF TGTGCCAGCAGCCTTAGTTCTACCGGGAACTTC . TRBJ2-7 . TRBV7-3